This T cell receptor beta chain is from a study of cytomegalovirus exposure and HLA in healthy donors. Study-level information: The 90 to 150 validation repertoires used a platform that matched the one used for the 666 first-cohort repertoires, as a later analysis reported.

Findings of the study overall: That first-cohort TCR clusters tended to co-occur in the 90 to 150 validation repertoires was found in a later analysis.

The protocol was immunoSEQ multiplex PCR, while the TCRdb copy is restricted to in-frame clones and leaves out a portion. Altogether about 44,000 clones are present, 90% to 95% being singletons, with the ten largest covering approximately 2.1%. The donors were members of the validation cohort comprising about 120 subjects, separate from the roughly 600-subject first cohort. A word on this clone: Its antigen remains unknown.

The CDR3 sequence is 15 residues long. Between the trimmed V and J ends, which lost 3 bases and 0 bases, there was a span of 14 bases. CDR1 and CDR2 (germline): SQVTM, ANQGSEA. What was sequenced was PBMCs. The receptor was isolated from a woman under 30 in good health and CMV-seronegative. V is TRBV29-1 and J is TRBJ1-1; no definite D call. CDR3 DNA sequence: TGCAGCGTTGACGCGGGTGTTCCCATGAACACTGAAGCTTTCTTT. This codes for CSVDAGVPMNTEAFF.